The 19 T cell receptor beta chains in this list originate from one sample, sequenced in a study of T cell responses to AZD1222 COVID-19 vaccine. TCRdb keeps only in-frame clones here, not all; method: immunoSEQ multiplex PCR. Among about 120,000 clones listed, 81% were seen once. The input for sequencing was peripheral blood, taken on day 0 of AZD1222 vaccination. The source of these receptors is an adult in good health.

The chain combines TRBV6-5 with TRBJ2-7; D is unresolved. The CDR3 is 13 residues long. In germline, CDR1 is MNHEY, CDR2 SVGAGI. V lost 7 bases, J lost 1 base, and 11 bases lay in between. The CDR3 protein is CASINPGSYEQYF. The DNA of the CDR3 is TGTGCCAGCATTAATCCTGGATCCTACGAGCAGTACTTC.

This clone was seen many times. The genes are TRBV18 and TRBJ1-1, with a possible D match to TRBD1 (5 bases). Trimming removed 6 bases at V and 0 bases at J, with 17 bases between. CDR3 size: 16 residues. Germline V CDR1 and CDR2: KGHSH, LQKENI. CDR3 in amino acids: CASSQGLTSMNTEAFF. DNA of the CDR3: TGTGCCAGCTCCCAGGGCCTTACCTCTATGAACACTGAAGCTTTCTTT.

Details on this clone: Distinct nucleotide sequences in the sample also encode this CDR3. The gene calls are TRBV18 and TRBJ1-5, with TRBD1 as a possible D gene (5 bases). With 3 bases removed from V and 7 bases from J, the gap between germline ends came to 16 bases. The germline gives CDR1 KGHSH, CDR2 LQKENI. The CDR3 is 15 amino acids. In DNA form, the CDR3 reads TGTGCCAGCTCACCCGGAGCGGGGGGGAACCAGCCCCAGCATTTT. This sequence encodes CASSPGAGGNQPQHF.

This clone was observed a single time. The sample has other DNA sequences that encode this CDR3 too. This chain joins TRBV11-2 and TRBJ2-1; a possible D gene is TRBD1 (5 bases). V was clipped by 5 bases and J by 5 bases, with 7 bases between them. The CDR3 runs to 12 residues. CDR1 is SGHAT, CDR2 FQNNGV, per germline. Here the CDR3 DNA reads TGTGCCAGCAGCCTGACAGACAATGAGCAGTTCTTC. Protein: CASSLTDNEQFF.

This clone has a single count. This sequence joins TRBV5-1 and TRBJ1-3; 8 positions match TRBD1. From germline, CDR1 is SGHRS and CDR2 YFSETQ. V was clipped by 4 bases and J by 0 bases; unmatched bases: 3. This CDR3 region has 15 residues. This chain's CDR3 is CASSKQGGSGNTIYF. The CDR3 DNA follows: TGCGCCAGCAGCAAACAGGGGGGCTCTGGAAACACCATATATTTT.

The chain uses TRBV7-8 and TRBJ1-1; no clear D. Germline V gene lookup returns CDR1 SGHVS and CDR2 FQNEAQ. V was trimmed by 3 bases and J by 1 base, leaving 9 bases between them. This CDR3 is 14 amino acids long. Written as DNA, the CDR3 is TGTGCCAGCAGCTTTCAGACCGGGAACACTGAAGCTTTCTTT. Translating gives CASSFQTGNTEAFF.

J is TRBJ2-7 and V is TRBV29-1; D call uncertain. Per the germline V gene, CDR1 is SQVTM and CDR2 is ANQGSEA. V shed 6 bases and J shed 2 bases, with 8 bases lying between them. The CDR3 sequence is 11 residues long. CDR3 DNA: TGCAGCGTCGTCGACCCCTACGAGCAGTACTTC. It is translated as CSVVDPYEQYF.

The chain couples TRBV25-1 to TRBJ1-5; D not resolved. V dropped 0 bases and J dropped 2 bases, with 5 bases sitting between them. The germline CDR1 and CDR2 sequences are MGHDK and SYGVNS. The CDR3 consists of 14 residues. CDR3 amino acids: CASSEYGRNQPQHF. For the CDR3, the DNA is TGTGCCAGCAGTGAATACGGCCGCAATCAGCCCCAGCATTTT.

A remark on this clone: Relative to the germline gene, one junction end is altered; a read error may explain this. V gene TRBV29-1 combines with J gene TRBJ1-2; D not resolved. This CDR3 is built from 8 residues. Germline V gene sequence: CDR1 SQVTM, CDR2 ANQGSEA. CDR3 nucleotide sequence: TGCAGCGTTGAACCTTTCCTCTTC. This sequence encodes CSVEPFLF.

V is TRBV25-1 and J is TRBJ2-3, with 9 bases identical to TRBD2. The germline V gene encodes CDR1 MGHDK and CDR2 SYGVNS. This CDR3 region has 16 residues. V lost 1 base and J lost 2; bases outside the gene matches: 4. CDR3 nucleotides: TGTGCCAGCAGTGAATCGGGCGGGGGGGTCACAGATACGCAGTATTTT. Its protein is CASSESGGGVTDTQYF.

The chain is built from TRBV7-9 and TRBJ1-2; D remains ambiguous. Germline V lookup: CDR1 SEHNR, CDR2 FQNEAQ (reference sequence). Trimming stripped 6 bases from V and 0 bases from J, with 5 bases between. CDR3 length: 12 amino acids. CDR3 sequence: CASSQANYGYTF. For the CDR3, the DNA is TGTGCCAGCAGTCAGGCTAACTATGGCTACACCTTC.

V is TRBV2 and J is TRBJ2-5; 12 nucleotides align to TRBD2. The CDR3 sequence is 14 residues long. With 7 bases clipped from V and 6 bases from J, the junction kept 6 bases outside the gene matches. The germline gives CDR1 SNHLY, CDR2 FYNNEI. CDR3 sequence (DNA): TGTGCCAGCATGACGACTAGCGGGGGAAAGACCCAGTACTTC. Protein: CASMTTSGGKTQYF.

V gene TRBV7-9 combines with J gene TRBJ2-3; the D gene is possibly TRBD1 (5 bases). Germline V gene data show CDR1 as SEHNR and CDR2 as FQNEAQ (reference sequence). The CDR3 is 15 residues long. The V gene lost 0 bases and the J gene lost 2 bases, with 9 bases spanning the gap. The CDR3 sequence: CASSLAPQDTDTQYF. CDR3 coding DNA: TGTGCCAGCAGCTTAGCACCACAGGACACAGATACGCAGTATTTT.

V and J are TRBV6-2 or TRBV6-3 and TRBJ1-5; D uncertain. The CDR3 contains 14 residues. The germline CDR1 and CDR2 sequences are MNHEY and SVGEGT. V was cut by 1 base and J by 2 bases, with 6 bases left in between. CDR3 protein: CASSYLGGNQPQHF. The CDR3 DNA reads TGTGCCAGCAGTTACTTGGGTGGCAATCAGCCCCAGCATTTT.

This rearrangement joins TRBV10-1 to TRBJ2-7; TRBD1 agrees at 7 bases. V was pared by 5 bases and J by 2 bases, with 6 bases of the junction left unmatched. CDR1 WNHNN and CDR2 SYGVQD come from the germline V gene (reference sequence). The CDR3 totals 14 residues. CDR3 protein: CASSKTGQPYEQYF. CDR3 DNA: TGCGCCAGCAGTAAAACGGGACAGCCCTACGAGCAGTACTTC.

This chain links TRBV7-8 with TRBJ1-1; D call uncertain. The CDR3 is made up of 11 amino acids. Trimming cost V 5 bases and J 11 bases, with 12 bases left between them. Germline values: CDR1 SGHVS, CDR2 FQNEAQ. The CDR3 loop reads CASSPTKLAFF. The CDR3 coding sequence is TGTGCCAGCAGCCCCACTAAATTGGCTTTCTTT.

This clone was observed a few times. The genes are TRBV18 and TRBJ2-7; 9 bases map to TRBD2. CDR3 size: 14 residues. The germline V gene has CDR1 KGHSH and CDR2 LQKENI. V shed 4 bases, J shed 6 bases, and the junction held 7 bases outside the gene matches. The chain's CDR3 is CASSRVAGEGEQYF. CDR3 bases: TGTGCCAGCTCACGGGTAGCGGGAGAGGGCGAGCAGTACTTC.

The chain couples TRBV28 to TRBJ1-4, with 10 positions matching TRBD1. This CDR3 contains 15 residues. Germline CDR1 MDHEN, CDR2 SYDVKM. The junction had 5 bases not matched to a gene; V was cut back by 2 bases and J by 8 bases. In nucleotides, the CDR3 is TGTGCCAGCAGTTTAGCGGACAGGGGGATAGAAAAACTGTTTTTT. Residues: CASSLADRGIEKLFF. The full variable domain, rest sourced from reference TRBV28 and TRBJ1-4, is DVKVTQSSRYLVKRTGEKVFLECVQDMDHENMFWYRQDPGLGLRLIYFSYDVKMKEKGDIPEGYSVSREKKERFSLILESASTNQTSMYLCASSLADRGIEKLFFGSGTQLSVL.

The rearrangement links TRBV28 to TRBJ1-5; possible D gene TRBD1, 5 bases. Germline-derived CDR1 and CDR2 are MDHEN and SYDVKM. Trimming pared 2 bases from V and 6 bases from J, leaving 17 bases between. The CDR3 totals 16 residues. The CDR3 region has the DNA TGTGCCAGCAGTTTACCCCACCAGGTTGGGGGTCAGCCCCAGCATTTT. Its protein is CASSLPHQVGGQPQHF.